Listed below are T cell receptor beta chains from one sample, sequenced in a study of Ad26.COV2.S vaccination and SARS-CoV-2 variants. Sequenced by immunoSEQ multiplex PCR; TCRdb stores in-frame clones only, minus some. The top ten hold roughly 3.1% of the sample, which has 350,000 to 450,000 clones, about 85% seen once. The specimen was peripheral blood, collected in a trial of Ad26.COV2.S vaccine versus placebo. The receptor set was obtained from a person aged 18-65 years who received the Ad26.COV2.S COVID-19 vaccine or a placebo. Both conserved end residues are part of each CDR3. The D gene is left open where the match is weak. The size field is filled for only some rows; it gives once, few, many or a size class.

J	V	D	size	DNA	CDR3
TRBJ1-1	TRBV5-1	-	-	TGCGCCAGCAGCTTCGGGGACGGGTTCATGAACACTGAAGCTTTCTTT	CASSFGDGFMNTEAFF
TRBJ1-5	TRBV7-2	-	-	TGTGCCAGCAGCTTACAGGGTGGCGATCAGCCCCAGCATTTT	CASSLQGGDQPQHF
TRBJ2-2	TRBV11-2	TRBD2	once	TGTGCCAGCAGCCTAGCGGGATCCACCGGGGAGCTGTTTTTT	CASSLAGSTGELFF
TRBJ2-1	TRBV28	-	-	TGTGCCAGCAGTTTAGGTGGGACCAGGCGCAATGAGCAGTTCTTC	CASSLGGTRRNEQFF
TRBJ1-6	TRBV19	-	-	TGTGCCAGTAGCATTGGGTATAATTCACCCCTCCACTTT	CASSIGYNSPLHF
TRBJ2-7	TRBV3-1/TRBV3-2	-	-	TGTGCCAGCAGCCGCGGACGGAACGAGCAGTACTTC	CASSRGRNEQYF
TRBJ2-7	TRBV9	TRBD2	-	TGTGCCAGCAGCGTAGGGGCGGGAGGGAGCTACGAGCAGTACTTC	CASSVGAGGSYEQYF
TRBJ1-1	TRBV29-1	TRBD1	-	TGCAGCGTCGGGACAGCACTGAACACTGAAGCTTTCTTT	CSVGTALNTEAFF
TRBJ2-7	TRBV27	-	-	TGTGCCAGCAGACCGGAGAAGCGTTCGAGCTCCTACGAGCAGTACTTC	CASRPEKRSSSYEQYF
TRBJ2-5	TRBV5-4	TRBD1	-	TGTGCCAGCAGCGACAGGGTACTTCAGTGGGAGACCCAGTACTTC	CASSDRVLQWETQYF
TRBJ1-6	TRBV10-3	TRBD1	-	TGTGCCATCAGGAAACAGGGGGCGCTTAATAATTCACCCCTCCACTTT	CAIRKQGALNNSPLHF
TRBJ1-1	TRBV6-5	-	-	TGTGCCAGCATCGGGCAGGCCCAAACTGAAGCTTTCTTT	CASIGQAQTEAFF
TRBJ1-2	TRBV10-1	-	-	TGCGCCAGCAGTGAGGGACAGAGCTATGGCTACACCTTC	CASSEGQSYGYTF
TRBJ2-2	TRBV10-1	TRBD2	-	TGCGCCAGCAGAGTACCGGGACTAGTAAACACCGGGGAGCTGTTTTTT	CASRVPGLVNTGELFF
TRBJ2-2	TRBV3-1/TRBV3-2	-	-	TGTGCCAGCAGCCTGCGGGGGGAGCTGTTTTTT	CASSLRGELFF
TRBJ1-6	TRBV19	-	-	TGTGCCAGTAGGAAGGGACAAAACTATAATTCACCCCTCCACTTT	CASRKGQNYNSPLHF
TRBJ1-6	TRBV21-1	-	-	TGTGCCAGCAGCAAGGGCAGCTCCTATAATTCACCCCTCCACTTT	CASSKGSSYNSPLHF
TRBJ1-5	TRBV7-2	-	once	TGTGCCAGCAGCTTAGAACGTATTCAGCCCCAGCATTTT	CASSLERIQPQHF
TRBJ2-7	TRBV7-2	-	-	TGTGCCAGCAGCTTAAGGGGTCCCTACGAGCAGTACTTC	CASSLRGPYEQYF
TRBJ2-2	TRBV5-1	-	-	TGCGCCAGCAGCTTGGCCGGCCAGGGGAACACCGGGGAGCTGTTTTTT	CASSLAGQGNTGELFF
TRBJ2-1	TRBV15	TRBD2	-	TGTCCCACCAGTCCACGACGGGGGGGCGCTTACAATGAGCAGTTCTTC	CPTSPRRGGAYNEQFF
TRBJ2-7	TRBV6-6	-	once	TGTGCCAGCAGCCCATCCTACGAGCAGTACTTC	CASSPSYEQYF
TRBJ2-5	TRBV9	TRBD2	-	TGTGCCAGCAGCGCCGGACTAGCGGGGGGGTTTGAGACCCAGTACTTC	CASSAGLAGGFETQYF
TRBJ2-1	TRBV2	-	-	TGTGCCAGGGTGGGACCAGATTACAATGAGCAGTTCTTC	CARVGPDYNEQFF
TRBJ1-2	TRBV3-1/TRBV3-2	TRBD1	-	TGTGCCAGCAGCCGGACAGGGAATAACTATGGCTACACCTTC	CASSRTGNNYGYTF
TRBJ2-1	TRBV4-1	-	-	TGCGCCAGCAGCCAAGGTCGCCTACAGGGTATTGGGGGTTACAATGAGCAGTTCTTC	CASSQGRLQGIGGYNEQFF
TRBJ2-1	TRBV4-1	TRBD2	-	TGCGCCAGCAGCACCCGGACTAGCGGGGTCTCCTACAATGAGCAGTTCTTC	CASSTRTSGVSYNEQFF
TRBJ1-1	TRBV9	-	-	TGTGCCAGCACCCCCCCCGGTGGGACTCCCTTGGGTACTGAAGCTTTCTTT	CASTPPGGTPLGTEAFF
TRBJ2-1	TRBV5-1	-	-	TGCGCCAGCAGCTTGGGTAGGGGGGATGCCGCGGAGCAGTTCTTC	CASSLGRGDAAEQFF
TRBJ2-1	TRBV5-6	TRBD2	-	TGTGCCAGCGCGGGACTAAACTCCTACAATGAGCAGTTCTTC	CASAGLNSYNEQFF
TRBJ2-7	TRBV6-1	TRBD1	-	TGTGCCAGCAGGGCAGGACAGGGGTCCTCTTACGAGCAGTACTTC	CASRAGQGSSYEQYF
TRBJ1-6	TRBV2	-	once	TGTGCCAGCATAGGAGGATCCATAAGGAATTCACCCCTCCACTTT	CASIGGSIRNSPLHF
TRBJ1-2	TRBV7-2	-	-	TGTGCCAGCAGCTCGACGGGTGGCTACACCTTC	CASSSTGGYTF
TRBJ1-4	TRBV6-6	-	-	TGTGCCAGCAGCCAAGTCGGGTTTATGGAAAAACTGTTTTTT	CASSQVGFMEKLFF
TRBJ1-4	TRBV10-3	-	once	TGTGCCATCAGTGACCGGGAACTTGAAAAACTGTTTTTT	CAISDRELEKLFF
TRBJ1-5	TRBV28	TRBD1	-	TGTGCGACCGGACAGGAGCTTGGCCAATATCAGCCCCAGCATTTT	CATGQELGQYQPQHF
TRBJ2-1	TRBV27	TRBD1	-	TGTGCCAGCAGTTCGGGACAGGTTTACAATGAGCAGTTCTTC	CASSSGQVYNEQFF
TRBJ1-2	TRBV28	-	-	TGTGCCAGCACCTTTACGGGGACATTCTATGGCTACACCTTC	CASTFTGTFYGYTF
TRBJ2-3	TRBV5-1	-	-	TGCGCCAGCAGCTTGGCCGGCAGCACAGATACGCAGTATTTT	CASSLAGSTDTQYF
TRBJ2-6	TRBV5-5	-	-	TGTGCCAGCAGCCTGGACGGCTCTGGGGCCAACGTCCTGACTTTC	CASSLDGSGANVLTF
TRBJ1-5	TRBV21-1	-	many	TGTGCCAGCCCTCCGGATGACGGCCTTAGCAATCAGCCCCAGCATTTT	CASPPDDGLSNQPQHF
TRBJ2-3	TRBV19	TRBD2	-	TGTGCCAGTAGAGCGGGGGTCGGTCGAGCAGATACGCAGTATTTT	CASRAGVGRADTQYF
TRBJ1-6	TRBV6-2/TRBV6-3	-	-	TGTGCCAGCAGTGGATTAGACAGAGTCTATAATTCACCCCTCCACTTT	CASSGLDRVYNSPLHF
TRBJ2-7	TRBV2	TRBD2	many	TGTGCCAGCAGAGTAGCGGGAGCACTCTCCTACGAGCAGTACTTC	CASRVAGALSYEQYF
TRBJ2-7	TRBV13	TRBD1	few	TGTGCCAGCAGCTCCGGACAGGGTGGCGACGAGCAGTACTTC	CASSSGQGGDEQYF
TRBJ2-2	TRBV6-4	TRBD1	-	TGTGCCAGCAGTGACCGGGGGACAGGGCCCACCGGGGAGCTGTTTTTT	CASSDRGTGPTGELFF
TRBJ2-1	TRBV5-1	-	-	TGCGCCAGCAGCCAAACCCCCGTTTTGGGGGCGAATGAGCAGTTCTTC	CASSQTPVLGANEQFF
TRBJ2-1	TRBV29-1	TRBD1	-	TGCAGCGTTGGGAGGACAGGGAACAACAATGAGCAGTTCTTC	CSVGRTGNNNEQFF
TRBJ1-2	TRBV6-1	-	-	TGTGCCAGCAGTGAAGCTCTTGAGGGATTGGGCTACACCTTC	CASSEALEGLGYTF
TRBJ2-5	TRBV27	TRBD1	-	TGTGCCAGCAGTTCCCCGGACAGGTTGGAGACCCAGTACTTC	CASSSPDRLETQYF
TRBJ2-7	TRBV10-3	TRBD1	-	TGTGCCATCAGTGGGTCCTCGGACAGGGCCTCCTACGAGCAGTACTTC	CAISGSSDRASYEQYF